This T cell receptor (beta chain) derives from a study of blood T cell repertoires in COVID-19. Trimming took 2 bases from V and 4 from J; bases not matched to a gene: 8. This CDR3 has 16 amino acids. The germline gives CDR1 MNHNS, CDR2 SASEGT. The protocol was immunoSEQ multiplex PCR, while the TCRdb copy is restricted to in-frame clones and leaves out a portion. This table has about 190,000 clones, roughly 80% appearing once. The specimen sequenced was peripheral blood. This clonotype was obtained from a man in his fifties or sixties who had recovered from COVID-19. The V call is TRBV6-1, the J call TRBJ2-5, with 9 bases fitting TRBD2. CDR3 protein: CASSELAGGPRETQYF. For the CDR3, the DNA is TGTGCCAGCAGTGAACTGGCGGGAGGGCCTCGAGAGACCCAGTACTTC.